These 3 T cell receptor beta chains originate from one sample sequenced in a study of cytomegalovirus exposure and HLA in healthy donors. PCR was performed using 60 Vbeta and 13 Jbeta primers. Here immunoSEQ multiplex PCR was the method, and the copy in TCRdb shows in-frame clones only, minus some. The sample yields 100,000 to 150,000 clones, around 85% seen once. Sequenced input: PBMCs. The receptor set was obtained from a boy aged 5-17 years in good health and CMV-seronegative.

This rearrangement joins TRBV7-8 to TRBJ2-7, with 9 bases fitting TRBD2. V lost 4 bases and J lost 0; bases outside the gene matches: 4. The CDR3 runs to 15 residues. The germline V gene has CDR1 SGHVS and CDR2 FQNEAQ. The CDR3 DNA reads as TGTGCCAGCAGCTACGGACTAGCGAGCTCCTACGAGCAGTACTTC. It is translated as CASSYGLASSYEQYF.

V is TRBV9 and J is TRBJ1-5, with 8 bases aligning to TRBD1. The V gene's germline CDR1 is SGDLS and CDR2 YYNGEE. There are 18 residues in the CDR3. V shed 3 bases, J shed 6 bases, and the junction held 17 bases outside the gene matches. The chain's CDR3 is CASSASGPGQGTIQPQHF. As DNA, the CDR3 is TGTGCCAGCAGCGCCTCAGGCCCTGGACAGGGTACGATTCAGCCCCAGCATTTT.

The chain couples TRBV6-6 to TRBJ1-1; D is uncertain. The germline V gene has CDR1 MNHNY and CDR2 SVGAGI (reference sequence). This CDR3 has 13 amino acids. V lost 0 bases, J lost 3 bases, and 5 bases lay in between. Here the CDR3 DNA reads TGTGCCAGCAGTTACTCGAGGGACACTGAAGCTTTCTTT. Encoded protein: CASSYSRDTEAFF.